These T cell receptor beta chains were read from a single sample in a study of T cell responses to AZD1222 COVID-19 vaccine. Here immunoSEQ multiplex PCR was the method, and the copy in TCRdb shows in-frame clones only, minus some. The table shows roughly 140,000 clones, with around 89% occurring only once. The source was peripheral blood, collected on day 0 of AZD1222 vaccination. These TCRs come from an adult in good health. Each CDR3 is given with its conserved first and last residue. Expanded clones are given a class, and other clones once, few, many or no size at all.

clone_size cdr3_length j_call v_call cdr3_aa
NA 13 TRBJ1-1 TRBV6-5 CASSARENTEAFF
NA 14 TRBJ2-7 TRBV5-1 CASSLATEGYEQYF
NA 15 TRBJ1-5 TRBV7-8 CASSLGRRSNQPQHF
NA 12 TRBJ2-7 TRBV6-2/TRBV6-3 CASSLENYEQYF
few 17 TRBJ2-3 TRBV5-5 CASSLGGSDTRSDTQYF
NA 15 TRBJ1-6 TRBV19 CASSMDNYRDSPLHF
NA 12 TRBJ1-1 TRBV30 CAWGRPNTEAFF
NA 15 TRBJ1-2 TRBV5-8 CASSLGRQVLYGYTF
NA 14 TRBJ2-7 TRBV5-1 CASSFGPSSYEQYF
NA 12 TRBJ1-4 TRBV19 CARTGVGEKLFF
few 14 TRBJ2-1 TRBV21-1 CASTLGQGHNEQFF
NA 13 TRBJ1-6 TRBV15 CATSRELDSPLHF
NA 13 TRBJ1-5 TRBV4-2 CASRQGIGQPQHF
NA 14 TRBJ2-7 TRBV18 CASSMTGSRDEQYF
NA 13 TRBJ2-1 TRBV12-3/TRBV12-4 CASRIGGDNEQFF
NA 14 TRBJ2-7 TRBV7-2 CASRNKRGSYEQYF
NA 20 TRBJ1-5 TRBV4-2 CASSHFPIPGPEYSNQPQHF
NA 15 TRBJ1-2 TRBV6-5 CASSYQGGSVYGYTF
NA 13 TRBJ2-4 TRBV2 CASSPGDFYIQYF
NA 9 TRBJ1-1 TRBV12-3/TRBV12-4 CASGAEAFF
NA 14 TRBJ1-1 TRBV14 CASSQQLGRTEAFF
NA 13 TRBJ2-7 TRBV5-4 CASSYKASDPQYF
once 14 TRBJ2-1 TRBV2 CASRFGGGANEQFF
once 14 TRBJ1-5 TRBV19 CASRRGGLGQPQHF
NA 11 TRBJ1-2 TRBV20-1 CSGRGENGYTF
NA 15 TRBJ1-1 TRBV11-2 CASSAWTGKGSEAFF
NA 14 TRBJ1-1 TRBV6-5 CASSYQDGNTEAFF
NA 15 TRBJ1-1 TRBV7-2 CASSLGPTGPTEAFF
NA 13 TRBJ2-1 TRBV5-8 CASSLGPENEQFF
NA 15 TRBJ1-1 TRBV2 CASSEWPPPNTEAFF
NA 18 TRBJ2-7 TRBV15 CATSRALRTGKTSYEQYF
NA 16 TRBJ1-5 TRBV7-9 CASSLVIQGSNQPQHF
few 18 TRBJ2-6 TRBV3-1/TRBV3-2 CASSQDSPGSSGANVLTF
NA 14 TRBJ1-4 TRBV6-5 CASSQGAGREKLFF
once 11 TRBJ2-1 TRBV27 CASSFYNEQFF
NA 16 TRBJ1-1 TRBV5-5 CASSLAGSEVNTEAFF
NA 15 TRBJ2-7 TRBV20-1 CSASETGGQSYEQYF
NA 19 TRBJ1-2 TRBV28 CASSLNPPGQGETNYGYTF
NA 15 TRBJ1-1 TRBV7-2 CASSPSDRVNTEAFF
NA 15 TRBJ1-2 TRBV7-9 CASSLSLRENYGYTF